The 9 T cell receptor beta chains given below trace back to one sample, sequenced in a study of shared clonotypes between healthy human individuals (dated by TCRdb to 2019 to 2021). Library creation used the immunoSEQ multiplex PCR assay. Here the immuneACCESS table is served through TCRdb, limited to in-frame sequences with V and J called. Missing clones are a known gap in these copies; in checked studies unresolved V genes cover under half, and the rest lacks a known reason. This sample gives a few hundred thousand clones in total; 77% of them show up just once. The ten largest clones add up to 12% of the sample. The sample taken for sequencing was PBMCs. These receptors were collected from a woman in her thirties or forties in good health. Some clones in this sample may be carry-over from other donors' samples.

A single count supports this clone. The identical CDR3 is also encoded by other nucleotide sequences in the sample. This chain joins TRBV11-2 and TRBJ2-1; TRBD2 matches 10 bases. Trimming took 6 bases from V and 7 from J; bases not matched to a gene: 6. The CDR3 contains 14 residues. The germline V gene encodes CDR1 SGHAT and CDR2 FQNNGV. CDR3 in amino acids: CASRLAGAINEQFF. The DNA for the CDR3 is TGTGCCAGCAGGCTAGCGGGAGCGATAAATGAGCAGTTCTTC.

This chain joins TRBV25-1 and TRBJ2-1; D uncertain. The CDR3 runs 12 residues. Germline CDR1 and CDR2: MGHDK and SYGVNS. Trimming pared 4 bases from V and 1 base from J, leaving 2 bases between. The CDR3 loop is CASSVSYNEQFF. CDR3 nucleotides: TGTGCCAGCAGTGTTTCCTACAATGAGCAGTTCTTC.

The V and J genes are TRBV27 and TRBJ2-7; D assignment may be TRBD1 or TRBD2 (5 bases each). The V gene's germline CDR1 is MNHEY and CDR2 SMNVEV (reference sequence). Trimming stripped 1 base from V and 6 bases from J, with 13 bases between. The CDR3 is 14 residues long. DNA for the CDR3: TGTGCCAGCAGTTTATTCTCGGGACCGGCCGAGCAGTACTTC. It translates to CASSLFSGPAEQYF.

This clone is a singleton in its sample. A much larger clonotype is one base distant, so this may be a read error. The chain joins TRBV5-8 to TRBJ2-5; no definite D call. The CDR3 loop spans 14 amino acids. Germline V gene sequence: CDR1 SGHTS, CDR2 YDEGEE. The CDR3 sequence: CASGLVVIGETQYF. For the CDR3, the DNA is TGTGCCAGCGGCTTGGTGGTAATAGGGGAGACCCAGTACTTC. Using reference TRBV5-8 and TRBJ2-5 for the parts outside the CDR3, the full variable domain is EAGVTQSPTHLIKTRGQQATLRCSPISGHTSVYWYQQALGLGLQFLLWYDEGEERNRGNFPPRFSGRQFPNYSSELNVNALELEDSALYLCASGLVVIGETQYFGPGTRLLVL.

The gene calls are TRBV4-3 and TRBJ2-6; no definite D call. V gave up 0 bases and J gave up 0 bases, with 9 bases separating them. CDR3 length: 17 residues. The germline gives CDR1 LGHNA, CDR2 YSLEER. CDR3: CASSQDSPGSGANVLTF. As DNA, the CDR3 is TGCGCCAGCAGCCAAGATTCCCCAGGCTCTGGGGCCAACGTCCTGACTTTC.

As regards this clone: This may stem from a read error, because a much larger clone lies one nucleotide away. The chain combines TRBV28 with TRBJ2-5; a possible D gene is TRBD1 (5 bases). V was clipped by 8 bases and J by 6 bases, with 19 bases between them. The CDR3 spans 14 residues. Germline V gene sequence: CDR1 MDHEN, CDR2 SYDVKM. The CDR3 sequence is CASPRPTVQKTQYF. The CDR3 DNA reads as TGTGCCAGCCCTCGACCGACAGTACAAAAGACCCAGTACTTC.

The chain recombines TRBV7-9 with TRBJ1-3; weak D call: TRBD1 (5 bases). Per germline, CDR1 SEHNR and CDR2 FQNEAQ (reference sequence). V was trimmed by 1 base and J by 0 bases, leaving 10 bases between them. There are 16 residues in the CDR3. Here the CDR3 reads CASSLVAGNSGNTIYF. The CDR3 DNA is TGTGCCAGCAGCTTAGTGGCAGGGAACTCTGGAAACACCATATATTTT.

This clone was seen only once. The rearrangement uses TRBV29-1 and TRBJ2-3; 10 positions match TRBD1. Trimming cost V 6 bases and J 4 bases; bases outside gene matches: 7. Germline-derived CDR1 and CDR2 are SQVTM and ANQGSEA. The CDR3 is made up of 14 amino acids. The CDR3 DNA reads TGCAGCGTACCCGGGACAGGGGATGCAGATACGCAGTATTTT. This gives the protein CSVPGTGDADTQYF.

The chain couples TRBV5-1 to TRBJ1-1; possibly TRBD1 for D (5 bases). Germline V gives CDR1 SGHRS, CDR2 YFSETQ. The CDR3 runs to 14 residues. Trimming took 0 bases from V and 5 from J, leaving 11 bases between them. The CDR3 reads CASSLDPGETEAFF. Written as DNA, the CDR3 is TGCGCCAGCAGCTTGGATCCGGGGGAGACTGAAGCTTTCTTT.